Each of the 22 T cell receptor beta chains below was sequenced from the same sample in a study of a mutant IDH1 vaccine in newly diagnosed glioma. Time point reported: baseline, week 1 (first vaccination visit). Described treatment: pre-vaccination baseline after standard-of-care therapy. The method was immunoSEQ multiplex PCR; TCRdb's version includes in-frame clones alone and lacks a portion of them. The top ten hold about 2.2% of the sample, which has around 50,000 clones, around 86% seen once. The sample in question was PBMCs, obtained from a glioma patient treated with radiotherapy, temozolomide or both. These receptors all come from a man aged 35 to 55 with glioma.

The table lists this clone with a few counts. The chain carries TRBV7-2 and TRBJ2-3, with TRBD2 matching over 7 bases. Germline V gene data show CDR1 as SGHTA and CDR2 as FQGNSA. After removal of 5 bases from V and 7 bases from J, the junction contained 12 bases not matched to a gene. The CDR3 contains 15 residues. Here the CDR3 DNA reads TGTGCCAGCAGCCGCCGAGCTAGCGGACCTAATACGCAGTATTTT. Its translation: CASSRRASGPNTQYF.

This chain links TRBV28 with TRBJ1-1; D call uncertain. CDR1 and CDR2 (germline): MDHEN, SYDVKM. Trimming shortened V by 8 bases and J by 4 bases, and 14 bases separated the two germline ends. The CDR3 runs to 13 residues. CDR3 loop: CASRSGGSTEAFF. The CDR3, as DNA: TGTGCCAGCCGCTCGGGCGGAAGCACTGAAGCTTTCTTT.

This clone was observed a handful of times. For the CDR3, the DNA is TGTGCCAGCAGAACGGACAGGATCAGGGGTGAGCAGTTCTTC. Translating it yields CASRTDRIRGEQFF. The chain combines TRBV28 with TRBJ2-1, with 7 bases matching TRBD1. V was pared by 6 bases and J by 9 bases, with 11 bases of the junction left unmatched. Germline V gene sequence: CDR1 MDHEN, CDR2 SYDVKM. CDR3 length: 14 amino acids.

The chain employs TRBV11-3 and TRBJ2-1; maybe TRBD2 (6 bases). Between the trimmed V and J ends, which lost 3 bases and 4 bases, there was a span of 7 bases. From germline, CDR1 is SGHNT and CDR2 YENEEA. This CDR3 region has 13 residues. CDR3 bases: TGTGCCAGCAGCTTCGCGGGGTACAATGAGCAGTTCTTC. Amino acids: CASSFAGYNEQFF.

CDR3 nucleotide sequence: TGTGCCAGTAGATCAGGGAACGGGGCCAACGTCCTGACTTTC. This gives the protein CASRSGNGANVLTF. The chain links TRBV19 to TRBJ2-6; maybe TRBD1 (5 bases). Germline V gene lookup returns CDR1 LNHDA and CDR2 SQIVND (reference sequence). This CDR3 has 14 amino acids. V lost 6 bases to trimming and J lost 4 bases, with 10 bases between them.

This clone was found once. CDR3 protein: CASSKWTSGRSLETQYF. CDR3 bases: TGTGCCAGCAGCAAATGGACTAGCGGGAGGAGTTTGGAGACCCAGTACTTC. J is TRBJ2-5 and V is TRBV7-2, with TRBD2 matching over 14 bases. Unmatched junction bases numbered 10, after V lost 5 bases and J lost 5 bases. CDR1 SGHTA and CDR2 FQGNSA come from the germline V gene. The CDR3 runs 17 residues.

This clone was seen a single time. The chain is built from TRBV5-8 and TRBJ2-3; 16 bases fit TRBD2. Looked up from germline, CDR1 is SGHTS and CDR2 is YDEGEE. V was clipped by 3 bases and J by 2 bases; unmatched bases: 3. This CDR3 has 17 residues. The DNA for the CDR3 is TGTGCCAGCAGCTGGGGACTAGCGGGAGGGCTCACAGATACGCAGTATTTT. It encodes CASSWGLAGGLTDTQYF.

This clone was seen once. The chain links TRBV5-1 to TRBJ1-2, with 8 nucleotides matching TRBD1. CDR1 and CDR2 (germline): SGHRS, YFSETQ. The V gene end was trimmed by 4 bases and the J gene end by 2 bases; junction bases not matched to a gene: 7. This CDR3 is 15 amino acids long. In nucleotides, the CDR3 is TGCGCCAGCAGCGCGGGCCGGGACAGGAACTATGGCTACACCTTC. Protein sequence: CASSAGRDRNYGYTF.

The J gene is TRBJ2-5, the V gene TRBV5-4, with 9 positions matching TRBD2. The end of the DNA is better explained by TRBJ2-7, so the J call may be wrong. The germline V gene encodes CDR1 SGHNT and CDR2 YYREEE (reference sequence). The CDR3 covers 13 residues. The DNA of the CDR3 is TGTGCCAGCAGCGGGACTAGCTTAGCCGAGCAGTACTTC. It yields the protein CASSGTSLAEQYF.

The chain recombines TRBV4-3 with TRBJ1-4; D is unresolved. The V end lost 0 bases, the J end lost 8 bases, and 7 bases lay between the germline ends. This CDR3 is built from 13 residues. Germline V lookup: CDR1 LGHNA, CDR2 YSLEER. CDR3 residues: CASSQDRGEKLFF. DNA of the CDR3: TGCGCCAGCAGCCAAGACCGAGGGGAAAAACTGTTTTTT.

V and J are TRBV10-3 and TRBJ2-3; 7 positions agree with TRBD2. The junction had 5 bases not matched to a gene; V was cut back by 5 bases and J by 0 bases. There are 15 residues in the CDR3. Germline values: CDR1 ENHRY, CDR2 SYGVKD. CDR3 DNA sequence: TGTGCCATCAGTCCCAGCGGGACTAGCACAGATACGCAGTATTTT. Translated: CAISPSGTSTDTQYF.

The chain employs TRBV5-4 and TRBJ2-7, with 11 bases lining up with TRBD1. Germline values: CDR1 SGHNT, CDR2 YYREEE (reference sequence). This CDR3 region has 17 residues. Losses at the gene ends were 3 bases for V and 2 bases for J; bases not matched to a gene: 10. CDR3 residues: CASSSGAPGQGAYEQYF. CDR3 DNA sequence: TGTGCCAGCAGCTCAGGAGCCCCGGGACAGGGGGCCTACGAGCAGTACTTC.

J is TRBJ1-2 and V is TRBV29-1; tentative D call: TRBD1 (5 bases). Germline V gene lookup returns CDR1 SQVTM and CDR2 ANQGSEA. V lost 6 bases, J lost 4 bases, and 6 bases lay in between. There are 10 residues in the CDR3. The CDR3 coding sequence is TGCAGCGTGGACACCTATGGCTACACCTTC. Protein product: CSVDTYGYTF.

This CDR3 reads CASSLVLGSGREDEQFF. DNA of the CDR3: TGCGCCAGCAGCTTGGTTTTGGGGTCGGGCCGGGAGGATGAGCAGTTCTTC. This chain connects TRBV5-1 to TRBJ2-1; TRBD2 aligns across 7 bases. CDR1 is SGHRS and CDR2 is YFSETQ in the germline V gene. The CDR3 length is 17 residues. V shed 0 bases, J shed 8 bases, and the junction held 14 bases outside the gene matches.

The rearrangement uses TRBV5-4 and TRBJ2-7, with D hard to call. The CDR3 has 13 residues. V lost 0 bases to trimming and J lost 0 bases, with 4 bases between them. Germline CDR1 SGHNT, CDR2 YYREEE (reference sequence). This chain's CDR3 is CASSLAGSYEQYF. CDR3 DNA sequence: TGTGCCAGCAGCTTGGCGGGCTCCTACGAGCAGTACTTC. Complete variable domain (other parts from reference TRBV5-4 and TRBJ2-7): ETGVTQSPTHLIKTRGQQVTLRCSSQSGHNTVSWYQQALGQGPQFIFQYYREEENGRGNFPPRFSGLQFPNYSSELNVNALELDDSALYLCASSLAGSYEQYFGPGTRLTVT.

The rearrangement links TRBV5-4 to TRBJ1-2, with D possibly matching TRBD1 (5 bases). This CDR3 spans 14 amino acids. V was trimmed by 4 bases and J by 1 base, leaving 11 bases between them. CDR1 SGHNT and CDR2 YYREEE come from the germline V gene (reference sequence). The CDR3 DNA sequence: TGTGCCAGCAGCGCCATTGACAGTAACTATGGCTACACCTTC. Encoded protein: CASSAIDSNYGYTF.

This chain connects TRBV19 to TRBJ1-5; the D gene is possibly TRBD1 (5 bases). In germline, CDR1 is LNHDA, CDR2 SQIVND (reference sequence). The ends were cut back, 8 bases at V and 3 bases at J, with 8 bases in the middle. There are 12 residues in the CDR3. The CDR3 is CASWGPNQPQHF. Written as DNA, the CDR3 is TGTGCCAGTTGGGGCCCCAATCAGCCCCAGCATTTT. Complete variable domain (other parts from reference TRBV19 and TRBJ1-5): DGGITQSPKYLFRKEGQNVTLSCEQNLNHDAMYWYRQDPGQGLRLIYYSQIVNDFQKGDIAEGYSVSREKKESFPLTVTSAQKNPTAFYLCASWGPNQPQHFGDGTRLSIL.

The V and J genes are TRBV21-1 and TRBJ2-7. TRBV21-1 is recorded as a pseudogene. The CDR3 runs to 15 residues. For the CDR3, the DNA is TGTGCCAGCAGCAAGATCTTCCAGACCCTTCAAGAGCAGTACTTC. Its protein is CASSKIFQTLQEQYF.

The gene calls are TRBV5-1 and TRBJ1-4; D might be TRBD1 (6 bases). Looked up from germline, CDR1 is SGHRS and CDR2 is YFSETQ. The V end was cut by 3 bases, the J end by 8 bases, with 26 bases between. This CDR3 comprises 18 residues. CDR3 in DNA: TGCGCCAGCAGCTACGGCCGGATCTCACAGGGAAACAGAGAAAAACTGTTTTTT. Translating gives CASSYGRISQGNREKLFF.

The V and J genes are TRBV28 and TRBJ2-5; D not resolved. The CDR3 spans 10 residues. Between the trimmed V and J ends, which lost 7 bases and 4 bases, there was a span of 4 bases. Germline V gene sequence: CDR1 MDHEN, CDR2 SYDVKM. As DNA, the CDR3 is TGTGCCAGCATAGGAGAGACCCAGTACTTC. Translated: CASIGETQYF.

V gene TRBV27 combines with J gene TRBJ1-5, with 8 positions matching TRBD1. Germline loops: CDR1 MNHEY, CDR2 SMNVEV (reference sequence). The CDR3 runs to 17 residues. The V and J ends lost 3 bases and 0 bases, in that order; junction bases with no gene match: 7. CDR3 protein: CASSFRGQGASNQPQHF. Written as DNA, the CDR3 is TGTGCCAGCAGTTTCCGGGGGCAGGGGGCTAGCAATCAGCCCCAGCATTTT.

The rearrangement links TRBV18 to TRBJ2-1; D remains ambiguous. V lost 0 bases, J lost 15 bases, and 15 bases lay in between. CDR3 length: 13 amino acids. The V gene's germline CDR1 is KGHSH and CDR2 LQKENI. The CDR3 bases are TGTGCCAGCTCACCACCAGGAGTGACTCTTCCGTTCTTC. It encodes CASSPPGVTLPFF.